This entry describes one T cell receptor beta chain. Its antigen is as yet unknown. This record belongs to a study of blood T cells in healthy people across ages. Broader study findings: Comparison with aged donors showed that long-lived donors had more naive CD4+ cells and higher diversity.

PCR was performed a second time for roughly 7 to 11 cycles using a sample-barcoded 5' primer and a J-beta primer mix. Each CDR3 protein is one row after TCRdb ran MiXCR on the 5' RACE reads. The table includes around 800,000 distinct CDR3 sequences, around half detected once. The germline CDR1 and CDR2 sequences are MGHDK and SYGVNS. Trimming stripped 1 base from V and 0 bases from J, with 10 bases between. The CDR3 has 16 amino acids. The chain is built from TRBV25-1 and TRBJ2-1; D gene unclear. Sequenced: blood. The receptor was derived from a man of 80 years or more in good health. CDR3 in DNA: TGTGCCAGCAGTGAATTAGACTTGAGCTCCTACAATGAGCAGTTCTTC. It specifies CASSELDLSSYNEQFF.